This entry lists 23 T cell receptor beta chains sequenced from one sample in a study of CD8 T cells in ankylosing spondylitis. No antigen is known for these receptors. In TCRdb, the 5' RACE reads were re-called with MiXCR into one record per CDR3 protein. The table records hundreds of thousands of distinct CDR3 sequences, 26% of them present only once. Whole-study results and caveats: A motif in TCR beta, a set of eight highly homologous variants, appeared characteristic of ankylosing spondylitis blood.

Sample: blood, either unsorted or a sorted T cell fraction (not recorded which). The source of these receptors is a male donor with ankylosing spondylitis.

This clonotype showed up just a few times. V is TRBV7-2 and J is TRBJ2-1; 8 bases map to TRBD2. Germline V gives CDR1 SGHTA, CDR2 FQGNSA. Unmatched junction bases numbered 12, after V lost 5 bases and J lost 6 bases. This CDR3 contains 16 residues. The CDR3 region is CASSRLSAGAFNEQFF. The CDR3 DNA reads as TGTGCCAGCAGCCGCCTCTCAGCGGGAGCTTTCAATGAGCAGTTCTTC.

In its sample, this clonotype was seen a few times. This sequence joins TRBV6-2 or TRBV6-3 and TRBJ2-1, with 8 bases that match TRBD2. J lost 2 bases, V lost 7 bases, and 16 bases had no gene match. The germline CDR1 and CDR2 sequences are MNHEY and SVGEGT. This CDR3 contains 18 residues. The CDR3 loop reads CASKLLPSGRGTYNEQFF. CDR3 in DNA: TGTGCCAGCAAATTACTCCCAAGCGGGAGAGGGACCTACAATGAGCAGTTCTTC.

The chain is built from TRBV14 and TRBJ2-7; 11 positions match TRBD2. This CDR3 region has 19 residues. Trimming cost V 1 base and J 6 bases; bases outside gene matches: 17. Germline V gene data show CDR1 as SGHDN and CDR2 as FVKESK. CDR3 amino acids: CASSQAMRLAGSGPFEQYV. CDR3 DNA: TGTGCCAGCAGCCAAGCAATGAGACTAGCGGGATCAGGGCCTTTCGAGCAGTACGTC.

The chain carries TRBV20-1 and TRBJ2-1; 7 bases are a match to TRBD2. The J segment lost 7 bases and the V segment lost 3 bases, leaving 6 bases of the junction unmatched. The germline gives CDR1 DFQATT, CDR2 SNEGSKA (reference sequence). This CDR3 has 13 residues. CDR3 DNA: TGCAGTGCTAGCGGGAGGATAGGGAATGAGCAGTTCTTC. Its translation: CSASGRIGNEQFF.

The CDR3 DNA sequence: TGTGCCACCAGCAGAGATCAGGGCAATGAGCAGTTCTTC. Residues: CATSRDQGNEQFF. The chain carries TRBV15 and TRBJ2-1; D perhaps matches TRBD1 (5 bases). There are 13 residues in the CDR3. The ends were cut back, 0 bases at V and 6 bases at J, with 6 bases in the middle. The germline V gene encodes CDR1 LNHNV and CDR2 YYDKDF (reference sequence). The entire variable domain, with the rest obtained from reference TRBV15 and TRBJ2-1, is as follows: DAMVIQNPRYQVTQFGKPVTLSCSQTLNHNVMYWYQQKSSQAPKLLFHYYDKDFNNEADTPDNFQSRRPNTSFCFLDIRSPGLGDTAMYLCATSRDQGNEQFFGPGTRLTVL.

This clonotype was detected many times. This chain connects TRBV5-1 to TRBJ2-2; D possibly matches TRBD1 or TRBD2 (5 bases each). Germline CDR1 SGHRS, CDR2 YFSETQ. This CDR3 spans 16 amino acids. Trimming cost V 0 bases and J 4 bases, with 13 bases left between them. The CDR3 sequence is CASSLDLGTGTGELFF. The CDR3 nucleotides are TGCGCCAGCAGCTTGGACCTAGGGACGGGCACCGGGGAGCTGTTTTTT.

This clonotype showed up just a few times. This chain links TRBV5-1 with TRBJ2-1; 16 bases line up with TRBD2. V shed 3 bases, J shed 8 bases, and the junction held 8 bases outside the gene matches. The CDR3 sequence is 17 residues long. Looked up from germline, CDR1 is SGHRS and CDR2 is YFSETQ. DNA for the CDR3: TGCGCCAGCAGCTCGGGACTAGCGGGAGGGAGCTTAGATGAGCAGTTCTTC. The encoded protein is CASSSGLAGGSLDEQFF.

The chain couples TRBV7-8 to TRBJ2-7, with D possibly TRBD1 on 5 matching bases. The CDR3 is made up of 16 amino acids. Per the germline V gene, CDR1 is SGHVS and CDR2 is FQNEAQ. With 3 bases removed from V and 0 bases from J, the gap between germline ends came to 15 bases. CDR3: CASSLTATVSSYEQYV. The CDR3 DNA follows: TGTGCCAGCAGCTTGACAGCTACCGTTAGCTCCTACGAGCAGTACGTC.

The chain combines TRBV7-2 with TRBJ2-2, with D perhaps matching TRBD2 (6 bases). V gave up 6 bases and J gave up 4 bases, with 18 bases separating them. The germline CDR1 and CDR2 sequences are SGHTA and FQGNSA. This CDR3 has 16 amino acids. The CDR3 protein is CASSPPGAGITGELFF. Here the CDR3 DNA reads TGTGCCAGCAGTCCTCCCGGGGCGGGAATCACCGGGGAGCTGTTTTTT.

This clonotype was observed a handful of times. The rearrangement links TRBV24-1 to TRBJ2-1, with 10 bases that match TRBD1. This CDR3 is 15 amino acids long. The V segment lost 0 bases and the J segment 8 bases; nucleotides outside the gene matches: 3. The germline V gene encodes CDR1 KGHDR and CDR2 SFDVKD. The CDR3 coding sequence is TGTGCCACCAGTGATTTGGGGACAGGGGTTGATGAGCAGTTCTTC. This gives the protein CATSDLGTGVDEQFF.

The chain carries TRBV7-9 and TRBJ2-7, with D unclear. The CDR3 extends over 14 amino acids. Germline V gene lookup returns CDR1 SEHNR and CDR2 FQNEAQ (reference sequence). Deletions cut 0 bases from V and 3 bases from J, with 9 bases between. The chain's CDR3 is CASSLAASVYEQYF. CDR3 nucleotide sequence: TGTGCCAGCAGCTTAGCGGCGTCAGTCTACGAGCAGTACTTC.

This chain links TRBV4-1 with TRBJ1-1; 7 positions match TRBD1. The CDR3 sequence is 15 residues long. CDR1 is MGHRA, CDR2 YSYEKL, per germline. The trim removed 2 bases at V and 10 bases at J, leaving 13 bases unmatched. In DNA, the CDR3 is TGCGCCAGCAGCCAAACGCCGGGACAGATTCGTCGAGCTTTCTTT. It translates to CASSQTPGQIRRAFF.

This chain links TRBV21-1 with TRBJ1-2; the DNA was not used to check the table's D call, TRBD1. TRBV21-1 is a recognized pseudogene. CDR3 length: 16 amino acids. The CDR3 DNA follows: TGTGCCAGCAGCGATAGACCGACAGGGGTTAACTATGGCTACACCTTC. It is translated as CASSDRPTGVNYGYTF.

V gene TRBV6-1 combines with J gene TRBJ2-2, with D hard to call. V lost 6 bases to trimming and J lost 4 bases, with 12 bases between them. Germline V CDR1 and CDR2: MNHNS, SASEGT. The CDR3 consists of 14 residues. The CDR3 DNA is TGTGCCAGCAGGGGTCCGCGGCTCACCGGGGAGCTGTTTTTT. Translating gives CASRGPRLTGELFF.

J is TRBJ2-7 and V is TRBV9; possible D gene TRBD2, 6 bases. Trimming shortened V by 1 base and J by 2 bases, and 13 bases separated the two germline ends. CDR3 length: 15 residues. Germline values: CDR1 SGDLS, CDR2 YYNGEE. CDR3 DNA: TGTGCCAGCAGCGTAAAAGCGGGCGGCGCCTACGAGCAGTACTTC. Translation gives CASSVKAGGAYEQYF.

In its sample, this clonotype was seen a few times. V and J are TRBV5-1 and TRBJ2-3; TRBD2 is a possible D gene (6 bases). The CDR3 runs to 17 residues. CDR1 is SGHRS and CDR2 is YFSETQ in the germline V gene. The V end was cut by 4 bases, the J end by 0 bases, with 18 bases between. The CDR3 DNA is TGCGCCAGCAGCCTAACGGTAGCGGATTCTAGCACAGATACGCAGTATTTT. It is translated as CASSLTVADSSTDTQYF.

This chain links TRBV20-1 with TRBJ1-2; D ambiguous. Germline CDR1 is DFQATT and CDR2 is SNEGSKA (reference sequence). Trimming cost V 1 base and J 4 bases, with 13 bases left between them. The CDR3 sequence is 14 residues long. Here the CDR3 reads CSARVAGDIYGYTF. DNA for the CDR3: TGCAGTGCTAGAGTTGCAGGAGATATCTATGGCTACACCTTC.

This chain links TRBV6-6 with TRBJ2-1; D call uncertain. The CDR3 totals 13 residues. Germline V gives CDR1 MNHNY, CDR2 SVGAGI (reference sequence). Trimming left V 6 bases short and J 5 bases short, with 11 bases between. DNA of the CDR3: TGTGCCAGCAGCCGCCCCGACGACAATGAGCAGTTCTTC. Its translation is CASSRPDDNEQFF.

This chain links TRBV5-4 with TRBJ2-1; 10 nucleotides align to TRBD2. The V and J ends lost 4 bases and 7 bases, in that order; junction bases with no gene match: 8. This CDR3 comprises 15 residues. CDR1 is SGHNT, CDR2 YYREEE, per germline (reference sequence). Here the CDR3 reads CASSAPSGGRNEQFF. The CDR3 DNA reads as TGTGCCAGCAGCGCCCCTAGCGGGGGAAGGAATGAGCAGTTCTTC. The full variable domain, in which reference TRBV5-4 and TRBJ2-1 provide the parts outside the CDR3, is ETGVTQSPTHLIKTRGQQVTLRCSSQSGHNTVSWYQQALGQGPQFIFQYYREEENGRGNFPPRFSGLQFPNYSSELNVNALELDDSALYLCASSAPSGGRNEQFFGPGTRLTVL.

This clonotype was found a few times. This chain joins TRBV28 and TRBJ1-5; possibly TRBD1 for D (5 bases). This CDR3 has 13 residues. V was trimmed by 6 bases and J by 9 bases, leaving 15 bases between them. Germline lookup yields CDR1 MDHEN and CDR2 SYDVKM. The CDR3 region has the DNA TGTGCCAGCAGGCTGGGCGGACACGGGCCCCAGCATTTT. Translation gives CASRLGGHGPQHF.

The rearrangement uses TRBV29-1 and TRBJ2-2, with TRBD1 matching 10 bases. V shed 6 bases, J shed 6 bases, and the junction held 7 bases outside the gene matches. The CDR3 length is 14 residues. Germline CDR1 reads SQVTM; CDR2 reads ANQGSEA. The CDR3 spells CSVRGQGDAGELFF. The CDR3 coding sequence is TGCAGCGTCCGCGGACAGGGGGACGCCGGGGAGCTGTTTTTT.

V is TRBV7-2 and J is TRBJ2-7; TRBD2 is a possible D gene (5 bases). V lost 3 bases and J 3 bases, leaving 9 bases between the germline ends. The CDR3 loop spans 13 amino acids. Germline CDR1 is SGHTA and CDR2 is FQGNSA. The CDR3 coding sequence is TGTGCCAGCAGCTTTGACTATAACTACGAGCAGTACGTC. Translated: CASSFDYNYEQYV.

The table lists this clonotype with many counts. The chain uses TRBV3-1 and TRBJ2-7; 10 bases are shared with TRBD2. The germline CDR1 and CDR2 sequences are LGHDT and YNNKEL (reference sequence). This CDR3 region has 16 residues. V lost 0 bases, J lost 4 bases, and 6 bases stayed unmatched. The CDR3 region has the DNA TGTGCCAGCAGCCAAGATAAGGCTAGCGGGAGTTACGAGCAGTACGTC. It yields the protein CASSQDKASGSYEQYV.